The entry that follows covers one T cell receptor (beta chain) sequence. Its antigen is currently unknown. The data belong to a study of CD8+ T cells in alopecia areata. On the study more broadly: The duration of tofacitinib was 6 to 18 months, with 6 months off drug afterward. Broader study findings: Lesional scalp displayed greater clonality than normal scalp, most notably in alopecia totalis/universalis. Tofacitinib significantly reduced both scalp clonality and expanded CD8+ clones among the top 100.

Extraction of RNA preceded its reverse transcription into cDNA, which served as the sequencing template. The assay was immunoSEQ multiplex PCR, and TCRdb's table has in-frame clones only and misses some. The table has 100,000 to 150,000 clones, roughly 50% seen once; the top ten hold approximately 31%. This CDR3 region has 13 residues. The V segment lost 5 bases and the J segment 8 bases; nucleotides outside the gene matches: 6. Germline assignment: CDR1 MGHDK and CDR2 SYGVNS. The sample's treatment: oral pan-JAK inhibitor, 5-10 mg twice daily. Sequences were derived from CD8+ T cells sorted from blood, sampled at week 4, from a patient treated with tofacitinib. This clonotype was sampled from a human donor with alopecia areata. The V call is TRBV25-1, the J call TRBJ1-2; 9 positions match TRBD1. The CDR3: CASSPTGGRGYTF. CDR3 DNA: TGTGCCAGCAGTCCAACAGGGGGCCGGGGCTACACCTTC.